This T cell receptor beta chain was sequenced in a study of OX40 agonist ivuxolimab in advanced cancers. The data were produced by immunoSEQ multiplex PCR, yet TCRdb's version contains in-frame clones alone and is incomplete. The sample has about 35,000 clones, 80% to 95% seen once; the top ten hold around 4.2%. Germline loops: CDR1 MNHNS, CDR2 SASEGT. Trimming cost V 3 bases and J 4 bases, with 10 bases left between them. The length of the CDR3 is 14 residues. This chain joins TRBV6-1 and TRBJ1-5; D call uncertain. This clonotype was obtained from an adult with an advanced solid tumor such as melanoma, head and neck, liver or kidney cancer. The source material was CD4+ or CD8+ T cells sorted from blood, sampled in a trial of the OX40 agonist ivuxolimab. The CDR3 DNA sequence: TGTGCCAGCAGTGACCAGGCGGCGAATCAGCCCCAGCATTTT. Translation: CASSDQAANQPQHF.